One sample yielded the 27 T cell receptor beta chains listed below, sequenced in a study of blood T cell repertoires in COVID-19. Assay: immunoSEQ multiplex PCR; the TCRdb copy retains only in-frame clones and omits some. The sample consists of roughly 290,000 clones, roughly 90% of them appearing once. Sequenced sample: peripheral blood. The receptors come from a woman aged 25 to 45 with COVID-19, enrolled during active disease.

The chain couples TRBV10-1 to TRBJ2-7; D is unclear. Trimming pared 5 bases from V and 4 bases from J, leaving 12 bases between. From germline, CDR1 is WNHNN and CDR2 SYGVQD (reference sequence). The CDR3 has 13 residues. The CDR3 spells CASSSAVGYEQYF. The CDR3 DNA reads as TGCGCCAGCAGTAGCGCTGTTGGTTACGAGCAGTACTTC.

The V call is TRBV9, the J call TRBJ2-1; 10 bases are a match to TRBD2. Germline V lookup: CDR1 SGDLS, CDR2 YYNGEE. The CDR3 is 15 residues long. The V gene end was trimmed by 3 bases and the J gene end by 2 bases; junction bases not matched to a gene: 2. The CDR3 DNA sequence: TGTGCCAGCAGCGCTAGCGGGAGCCCCTACAATGAGCAGTTCTTC. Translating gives CASSASGSPYNEQFF.

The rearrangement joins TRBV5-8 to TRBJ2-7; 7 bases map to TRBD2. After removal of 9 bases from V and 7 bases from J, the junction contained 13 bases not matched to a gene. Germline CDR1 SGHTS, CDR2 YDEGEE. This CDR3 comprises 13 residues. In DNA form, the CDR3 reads TGTGCCACCATACGGGGCGGGAGAGGTGAGCAGTACTTC. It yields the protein CATIRGGRGEQYF.

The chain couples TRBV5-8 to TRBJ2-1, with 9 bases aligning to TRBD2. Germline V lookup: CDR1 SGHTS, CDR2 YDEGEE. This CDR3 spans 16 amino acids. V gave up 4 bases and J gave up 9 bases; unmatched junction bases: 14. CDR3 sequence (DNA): TGTGCCAGCAGCCCGCGGGTATTAGCGGGAGTGGGTGAGCAGTTCTTC. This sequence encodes CASSPRVLAGVGEQFF.

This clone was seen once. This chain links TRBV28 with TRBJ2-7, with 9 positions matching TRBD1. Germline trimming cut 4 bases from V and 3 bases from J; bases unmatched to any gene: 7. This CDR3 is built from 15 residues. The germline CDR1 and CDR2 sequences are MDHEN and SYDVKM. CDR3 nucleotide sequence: TGTGCCAGCAGTTCCCCCGGGACAGGGAACTACGAGCAGTACTTC. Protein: CASSSPGTGNYEQYF.

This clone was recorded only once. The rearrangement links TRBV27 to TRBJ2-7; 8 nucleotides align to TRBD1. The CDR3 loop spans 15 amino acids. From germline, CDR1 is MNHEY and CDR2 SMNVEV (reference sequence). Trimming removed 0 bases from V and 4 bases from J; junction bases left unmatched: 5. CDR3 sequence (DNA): TGTGCCAGCAGTTTATCGGTACAGGGGGGATACGAGCAGTACTTC. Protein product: CASSLSVQGGYEQYF.

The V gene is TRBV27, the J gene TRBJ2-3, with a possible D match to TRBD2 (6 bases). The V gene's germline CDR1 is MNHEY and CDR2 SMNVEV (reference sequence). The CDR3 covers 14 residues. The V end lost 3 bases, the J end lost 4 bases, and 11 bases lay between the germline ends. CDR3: CASSFGGAPDTQYF. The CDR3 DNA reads TGTGCCAGCAGTTTCGGGGGAGCCCCAGATACGCAGTATTTT.

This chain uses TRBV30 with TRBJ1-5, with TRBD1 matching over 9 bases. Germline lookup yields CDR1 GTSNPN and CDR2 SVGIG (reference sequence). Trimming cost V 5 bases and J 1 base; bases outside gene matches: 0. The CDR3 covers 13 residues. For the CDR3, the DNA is TGTGCCTGGGGACAGGGGAGCAATCAGCCCCAGCATTTT. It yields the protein CAWGQGSNQPQHF.

This CDR3 reads CATSEGAFQPQHF. Here the CDR3 DNA reads TGTGCCACCAGCGAGGGGGCCTTTCAGCCCCAGCATTTT. This sequence joins TRBV24-1 and TRBJ1-5; TRBD1 agrees at 7 bases. Germline assignment: CDR1 KGHDR and CDR2 SFDVKD. V shed 7 bases and J 6 bases; nucleotides not matched to a gene: 5. This CDR3 comprises 13 residues.

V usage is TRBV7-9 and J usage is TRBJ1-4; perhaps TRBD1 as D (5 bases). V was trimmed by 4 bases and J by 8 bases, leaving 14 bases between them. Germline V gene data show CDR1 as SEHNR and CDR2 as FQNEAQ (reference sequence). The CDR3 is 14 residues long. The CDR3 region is CASSWRGRAEKLFF. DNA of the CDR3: TGTGCCAGCAGCTGGAGGGGCAGGGCGGAAAAACTGTTTTTT.

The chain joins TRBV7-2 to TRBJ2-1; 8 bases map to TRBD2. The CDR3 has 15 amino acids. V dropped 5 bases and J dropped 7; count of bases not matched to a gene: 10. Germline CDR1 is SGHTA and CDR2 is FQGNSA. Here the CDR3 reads CASSSGSADLNEQFF. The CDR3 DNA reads TGTGCCAGCAGCAGCGGGAGTGCGGACTTGAATGAGCAGTTCTTC. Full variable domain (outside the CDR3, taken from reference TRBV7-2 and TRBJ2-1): GAGVSQSPSNKVTEKGKDVELRCDPISGHTALYWYRQSLGQGLEFLIYFQGNSAPDKSGLPSDRFSAERTGGSVSTLTIQRTQQEDSAVYLCASSSGSADLNEQFFGPGTRLTVL.

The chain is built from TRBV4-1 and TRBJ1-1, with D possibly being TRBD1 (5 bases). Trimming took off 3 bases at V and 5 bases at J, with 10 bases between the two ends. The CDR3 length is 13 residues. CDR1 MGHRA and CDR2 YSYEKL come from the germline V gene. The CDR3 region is CASSQGLQTEAFF. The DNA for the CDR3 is TGCGCCAGCAGCCAGGGACTCCAAACTGAAGCTTTCTTT.

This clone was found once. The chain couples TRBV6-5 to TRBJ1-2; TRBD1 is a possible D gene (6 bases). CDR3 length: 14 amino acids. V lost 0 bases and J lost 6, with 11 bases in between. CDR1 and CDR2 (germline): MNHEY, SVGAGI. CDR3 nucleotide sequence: TGTGCCAGCAGTTACTCGGGGGCCCTGGATGGCTACACCTTC. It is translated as CASSYSGALDGYTF.

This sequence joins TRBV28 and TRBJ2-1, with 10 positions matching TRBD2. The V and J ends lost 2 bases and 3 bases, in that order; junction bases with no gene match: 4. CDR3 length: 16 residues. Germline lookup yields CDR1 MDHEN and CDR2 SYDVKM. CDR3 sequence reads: CASSLGLAGVYNEQFF. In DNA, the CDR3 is TGTGCCAGCAGTTTAGGGCTAGCGGGAGTCTACAATGAGCAGTTCTTC.

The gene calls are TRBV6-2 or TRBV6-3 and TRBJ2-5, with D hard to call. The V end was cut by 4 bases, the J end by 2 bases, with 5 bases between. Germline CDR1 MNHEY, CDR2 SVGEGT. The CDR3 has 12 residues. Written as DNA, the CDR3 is TGTGCCAGCAGTTCCTTTCAAGAGACCCAGTACTTC. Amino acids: CASSSFQETQYF.

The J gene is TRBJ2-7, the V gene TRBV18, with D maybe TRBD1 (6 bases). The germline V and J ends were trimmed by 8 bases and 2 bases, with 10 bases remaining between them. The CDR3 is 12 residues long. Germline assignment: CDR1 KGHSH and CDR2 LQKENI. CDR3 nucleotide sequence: TGTGCCAGCGGGGGCCAGACCTACGAGCAGTACTTC. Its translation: CASGGQTYEQYF. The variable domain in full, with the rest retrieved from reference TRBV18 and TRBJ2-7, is NAGVMQNPRHLVRRRGQEARLRCSPMKGHSHVYWYRQLPEEGLKFMVYLQKENIIDESGMPKERFSAEFPKEGPSILRIQQVVRGDSAAYFCASGGQTYEQYFGPGTRLTVT.

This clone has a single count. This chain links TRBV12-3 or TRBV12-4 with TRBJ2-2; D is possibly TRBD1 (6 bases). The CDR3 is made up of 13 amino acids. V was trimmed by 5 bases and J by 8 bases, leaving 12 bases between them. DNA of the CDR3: TGTGCCAGCAGTCCGACAGGAGCGGGGGAGCTGTTTTTT. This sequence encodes CASSPTGAGELFF.

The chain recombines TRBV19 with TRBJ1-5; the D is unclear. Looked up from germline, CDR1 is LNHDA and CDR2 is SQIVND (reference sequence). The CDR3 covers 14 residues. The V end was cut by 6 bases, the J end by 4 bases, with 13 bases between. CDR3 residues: CASSQVGGNQPQHF. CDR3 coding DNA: TGTGCCAGTAGCCAAGTTGGAGGAAATCAGCCCCAGCATTTT. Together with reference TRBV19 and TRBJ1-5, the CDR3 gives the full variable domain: DGGITQSPKYLFRKEGQNVTLSCEQNLNHDAMYWYRQDPGQGLRLIYYSQIVNDFQKGDIAEGYSVSREKKESFPLTVTSAQKNPTAFYLCASSQVGGNQPQHFGDGTRLSIL.

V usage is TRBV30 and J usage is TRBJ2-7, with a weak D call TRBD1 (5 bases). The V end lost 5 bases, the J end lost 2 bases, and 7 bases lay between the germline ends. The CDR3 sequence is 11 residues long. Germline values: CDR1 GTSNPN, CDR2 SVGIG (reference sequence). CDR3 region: CAWGHAYEQYF. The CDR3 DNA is TGTGCCTGGGGACATGCCTACGAGCAGTACTTC.

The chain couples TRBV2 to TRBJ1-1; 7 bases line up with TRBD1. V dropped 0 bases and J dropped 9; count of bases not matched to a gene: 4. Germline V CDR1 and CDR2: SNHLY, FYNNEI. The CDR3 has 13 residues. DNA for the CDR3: TGTGCCAGCAGTGAAGCTAGGGACAGACAAGCTTTCTTT. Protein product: CASSEARDRQAFF.

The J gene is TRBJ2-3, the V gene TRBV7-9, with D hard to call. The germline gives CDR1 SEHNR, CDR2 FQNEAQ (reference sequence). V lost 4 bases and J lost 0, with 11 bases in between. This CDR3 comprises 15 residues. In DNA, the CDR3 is TGTGCCAGCAGCTCGACGGCGACTAGCACAGATACGCAGTATTTT. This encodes CASSSTATSTDTQYF. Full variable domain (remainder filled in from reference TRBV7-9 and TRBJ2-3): DTGVSQNPRHKITKRGQNVTFRCDPISEHNRLYWYRQTLGQGPEFLTYFQNEAQLEKSRLLSDRFSAERPKGSFSTLEIQRTEQGDSAMYLCASSSTATSTDTQYFGPGTRLTVL.

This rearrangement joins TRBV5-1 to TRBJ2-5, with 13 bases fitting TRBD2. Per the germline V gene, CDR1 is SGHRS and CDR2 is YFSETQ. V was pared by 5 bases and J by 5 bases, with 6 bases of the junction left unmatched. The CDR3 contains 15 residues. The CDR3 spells CASSGLAGASETQYF. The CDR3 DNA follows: TGCGCCAGCAGTGGACTAGCGGGAGCTTCTGAGACCCAGTACTTC.

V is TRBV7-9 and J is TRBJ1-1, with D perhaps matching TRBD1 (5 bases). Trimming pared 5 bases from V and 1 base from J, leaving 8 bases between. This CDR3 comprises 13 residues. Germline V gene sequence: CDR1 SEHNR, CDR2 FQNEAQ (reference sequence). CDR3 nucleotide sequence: TGTGCCAGCAGCGCCGGACAGAACACTGAAGCTTTCTTT. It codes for CASSAGQNTEAFF.

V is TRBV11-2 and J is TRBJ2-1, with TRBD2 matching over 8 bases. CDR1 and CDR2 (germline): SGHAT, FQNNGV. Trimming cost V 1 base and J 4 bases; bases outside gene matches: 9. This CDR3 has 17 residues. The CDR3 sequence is CASSLGSSGQIYNEQFF. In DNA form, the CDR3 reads TGTGCCAGCAGCTTAGGATCTAGCGGGCAGATTTACAATGAGCAGTTCTTC.

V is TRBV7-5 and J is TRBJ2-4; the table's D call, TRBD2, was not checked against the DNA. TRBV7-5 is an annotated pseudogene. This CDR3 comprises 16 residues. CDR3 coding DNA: TGTGTCAGAAGCTTCAAGCGGGGGGAAACCAAAAACATTCAGTACTTC. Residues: CVRSFKRGETKNIQYF.

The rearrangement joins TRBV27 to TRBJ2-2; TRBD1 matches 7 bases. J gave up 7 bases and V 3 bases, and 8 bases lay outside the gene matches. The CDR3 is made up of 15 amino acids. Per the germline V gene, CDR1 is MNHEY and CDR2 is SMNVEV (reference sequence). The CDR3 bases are TGTGCCAGCAGTTTCTCCACAGGGGATGGCGGGGAGCTGTTTTTT. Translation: CASSFSTGDGGELFF.

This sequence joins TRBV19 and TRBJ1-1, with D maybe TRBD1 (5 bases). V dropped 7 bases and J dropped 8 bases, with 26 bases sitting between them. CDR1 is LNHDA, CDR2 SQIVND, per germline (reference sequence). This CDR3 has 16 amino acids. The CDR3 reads CASTAPAGQGPREAFF. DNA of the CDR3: TGTGCCAGTACCGCCCCGGCCGGGCAGGGCCCTAGAGAAGCTTTCTTT.